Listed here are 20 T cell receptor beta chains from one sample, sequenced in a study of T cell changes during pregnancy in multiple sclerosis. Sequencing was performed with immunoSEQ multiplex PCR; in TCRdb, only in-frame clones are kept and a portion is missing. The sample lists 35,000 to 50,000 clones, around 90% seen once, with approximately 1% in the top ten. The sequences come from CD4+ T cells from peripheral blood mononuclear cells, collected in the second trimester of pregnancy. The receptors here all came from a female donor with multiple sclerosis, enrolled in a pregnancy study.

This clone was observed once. The CDR3 spells CASSSGLADPSTDTQYF. For the CDR3, the DNA is TGTGCCAGCAGCTCGGGACTAGCGGACCCGAGCACAGATACGCAGTATTTT. V gene TRBV7-6 combines with J gene TRBJ2-3, with 11 bases matching TRBD2. The CDR3 is made up of 17 amino acids. Germline V CDR1 and CDR2: SGHVS, FNYEAQ. V dropped 4 bases and J dropped 0; count of bases not matched to a gene: 6.

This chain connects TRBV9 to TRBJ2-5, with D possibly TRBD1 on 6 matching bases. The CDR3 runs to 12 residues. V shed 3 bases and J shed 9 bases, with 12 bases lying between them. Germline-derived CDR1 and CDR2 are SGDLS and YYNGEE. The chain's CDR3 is CASSETGESQYF. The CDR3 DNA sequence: TGTGCCAGCAGCGAGACAGGAGAATCCCAGTACTTC.

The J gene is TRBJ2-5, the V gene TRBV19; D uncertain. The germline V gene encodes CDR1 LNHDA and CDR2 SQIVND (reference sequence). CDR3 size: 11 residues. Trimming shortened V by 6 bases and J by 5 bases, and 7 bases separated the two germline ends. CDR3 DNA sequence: TGTGCCAGTAGGTTCGGGGAGACCCAGTACTTC. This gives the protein CASRFGETQYF.

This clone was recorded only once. The CDR3 reads CASSFTIFPGLRSYEQYF. DNA for the CDR3: TGCGCCAGCAGCTTCACTATTTTTCCGGGACTCAGGTCCTACGAGCAGTACTTC. J is TRBJ2-7 and V is TRBV5-1; D might be TRBD2 (6 bases). The germline V gene encodes CDR1 SGHRS and CDR2 YFSETQ. With 2 bases removed from V and 1 base from J, the gap between germline ends came to 22 bases. This CDR3 spans 18 amino acids.

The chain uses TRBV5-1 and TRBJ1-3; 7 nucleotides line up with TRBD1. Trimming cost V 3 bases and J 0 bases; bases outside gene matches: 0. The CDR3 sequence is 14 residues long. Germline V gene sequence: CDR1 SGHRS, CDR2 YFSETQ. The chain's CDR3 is CASSSGGSGNTIYF. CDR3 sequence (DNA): TGCGCCAGCAGCTCAGGGGGCTCTGGAAACACCATATATTTT.

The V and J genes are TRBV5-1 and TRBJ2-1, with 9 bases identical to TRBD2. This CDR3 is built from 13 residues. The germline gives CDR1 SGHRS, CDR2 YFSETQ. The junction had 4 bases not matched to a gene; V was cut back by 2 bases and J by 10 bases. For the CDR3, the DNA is TGCGCCAGCAGCTTTTCCACTAGCGGGGAGCAGTTCTTC. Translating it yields CASSFSTSGEQFF.

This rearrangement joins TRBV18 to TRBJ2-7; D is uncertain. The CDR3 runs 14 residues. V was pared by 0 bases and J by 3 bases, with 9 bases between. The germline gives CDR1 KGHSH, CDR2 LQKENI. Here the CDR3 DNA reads TGTGCCAGCTCACCACCGACACATAACTACGAGCAGTACTTC. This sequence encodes CASSPPTHNYEQYF.

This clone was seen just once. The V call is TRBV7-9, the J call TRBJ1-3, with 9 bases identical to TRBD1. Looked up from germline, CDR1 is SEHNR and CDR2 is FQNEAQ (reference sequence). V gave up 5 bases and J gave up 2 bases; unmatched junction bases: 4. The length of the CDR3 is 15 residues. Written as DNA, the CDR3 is TGTGCCAGCAGCACCGGGACAGGGCCTGGAAACACCATATATTTT. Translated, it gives CASSTGTGPGNTIYF.

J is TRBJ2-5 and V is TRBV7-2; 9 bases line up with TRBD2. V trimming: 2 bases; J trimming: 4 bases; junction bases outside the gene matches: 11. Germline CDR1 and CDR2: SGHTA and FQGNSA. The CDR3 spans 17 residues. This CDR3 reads CASSLSLAGVAAETQYF. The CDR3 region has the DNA TGTGCCAGCAGCTTAAGTTTAGCGGGAGTAGCGGCAGAGACCCAGTACTTC. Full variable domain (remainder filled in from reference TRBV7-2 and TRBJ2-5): GAGVSQSPSNKVTEKGKDVELRCDPISGHTALYWYRQSLGQGLEFLIYFQGNSAPDKSGLPSDRFSAERTGGSVSTLTIQRTQQEDSAVYLCASSLSLAGVAAETQYFGPGTRLLVL.

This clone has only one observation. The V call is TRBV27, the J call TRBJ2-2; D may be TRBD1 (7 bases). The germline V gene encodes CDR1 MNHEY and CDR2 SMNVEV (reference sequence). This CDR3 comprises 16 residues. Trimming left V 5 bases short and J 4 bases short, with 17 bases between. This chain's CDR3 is CASSQGGSRPTGELFF. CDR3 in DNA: TGTGCCAGCAGTCAGGGGGGTAGCCGTCCCACCGGGGAGCTGTTTTTT.

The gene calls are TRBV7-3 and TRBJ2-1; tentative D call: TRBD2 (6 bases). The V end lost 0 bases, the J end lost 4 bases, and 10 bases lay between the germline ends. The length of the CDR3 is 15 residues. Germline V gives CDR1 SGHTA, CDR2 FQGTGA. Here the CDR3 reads CASSLTSGTYNEQFF. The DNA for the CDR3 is TGTGCCAGCAGCTTAACTAGCGGAACATACAATGAGCAGTTCTTC.

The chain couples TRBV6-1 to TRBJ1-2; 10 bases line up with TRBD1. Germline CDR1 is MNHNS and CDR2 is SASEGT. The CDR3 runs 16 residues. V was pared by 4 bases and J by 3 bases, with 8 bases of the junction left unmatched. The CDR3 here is CASSVWTGTGDYGYTF. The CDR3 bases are TGTGCCAGCAGTGTCTGGACGGGGACAGGGGACTATGGCTACACCTTC.

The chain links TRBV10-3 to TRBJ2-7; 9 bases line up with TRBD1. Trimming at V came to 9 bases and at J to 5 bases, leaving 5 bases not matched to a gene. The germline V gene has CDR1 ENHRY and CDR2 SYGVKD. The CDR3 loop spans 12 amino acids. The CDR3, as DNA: TGTGCCATGGGACAGGGCTTACACGAGCAGTACTTC. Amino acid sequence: CAMGQGLHEQYF.

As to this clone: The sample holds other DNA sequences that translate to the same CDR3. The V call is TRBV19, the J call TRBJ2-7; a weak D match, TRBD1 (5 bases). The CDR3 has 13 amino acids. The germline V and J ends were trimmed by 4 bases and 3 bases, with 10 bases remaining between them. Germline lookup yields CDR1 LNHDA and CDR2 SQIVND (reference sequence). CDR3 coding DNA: TGTGCCAGTAGTACCGGACAAGGCTACGAGCAGTACTTC. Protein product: CASSTGQGYEQYF.

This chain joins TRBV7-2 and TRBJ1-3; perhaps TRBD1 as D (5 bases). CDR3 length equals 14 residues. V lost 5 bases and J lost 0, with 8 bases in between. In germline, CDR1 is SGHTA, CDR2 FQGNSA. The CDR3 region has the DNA TGTGCCAGCAGCACGGGGGACTCTGGAAACACCATATATTTT. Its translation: CASSTGDSGNTIYF.

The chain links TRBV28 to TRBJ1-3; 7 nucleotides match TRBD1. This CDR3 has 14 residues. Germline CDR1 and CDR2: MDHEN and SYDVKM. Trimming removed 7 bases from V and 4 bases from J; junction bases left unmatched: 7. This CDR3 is CASTTGTVGNTIYF. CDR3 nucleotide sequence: TGTGCCAGCACTACCGGGACAGTCGGAAACACCATATATTTT.

The CDR3 loop reads CASSTDPSSYNEQFF. The CDR3 DNA reads as TGTGCCAGCAGCACCGATCCCAGCTCCTACAATGAGCAGTTCTTC. This sequence joins TRBV7-2 and TRBJ2-1; the D is unclear. Trimming shortened V by 5 bases and J by 0 bases, and 11 bases separated the two germline ends. The CDR3 totals 15 residues. Germline CDR1 SGHTA, CDR2 FQGNSA.

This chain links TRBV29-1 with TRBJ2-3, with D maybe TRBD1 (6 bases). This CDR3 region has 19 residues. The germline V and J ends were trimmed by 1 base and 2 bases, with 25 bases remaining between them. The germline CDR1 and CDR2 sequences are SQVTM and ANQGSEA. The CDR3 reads CSVEGRWDKVTSFTDTQYF. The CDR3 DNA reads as TGCAGCGTTGAAGGGCGTTGGGACAAGGTTACCAGCTTCACAGATACGCAGTATTTT.

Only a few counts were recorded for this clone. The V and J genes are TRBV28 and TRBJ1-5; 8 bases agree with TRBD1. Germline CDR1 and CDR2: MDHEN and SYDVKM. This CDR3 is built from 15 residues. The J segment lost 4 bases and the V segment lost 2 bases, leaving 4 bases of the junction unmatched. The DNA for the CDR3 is TGTGCCAGCAGTTTAGTACAGGGGGGGAATCAGCCCCAGCATTTT. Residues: CASSLVQGGNQPQHF. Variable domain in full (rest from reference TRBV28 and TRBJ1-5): DVKVTQSSRYLVKRTGEKVFLECVQDMDHENMFWYRQDPGLGLRLIYFSYDVKMKEKGDIPEGYSVSREKKERFSLILESASTNQTSMYLCASSLVQGGNQPQHFGDGTRLSIL.

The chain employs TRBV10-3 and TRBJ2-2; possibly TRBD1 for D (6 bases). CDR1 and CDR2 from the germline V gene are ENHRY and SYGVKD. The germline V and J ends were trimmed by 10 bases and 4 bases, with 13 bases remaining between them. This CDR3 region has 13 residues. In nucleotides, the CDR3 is TGTGCCAGTAGTCCACAGGGCACCGGGGAGCTGTTTTTT. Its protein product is CASSPQGTGELFF.